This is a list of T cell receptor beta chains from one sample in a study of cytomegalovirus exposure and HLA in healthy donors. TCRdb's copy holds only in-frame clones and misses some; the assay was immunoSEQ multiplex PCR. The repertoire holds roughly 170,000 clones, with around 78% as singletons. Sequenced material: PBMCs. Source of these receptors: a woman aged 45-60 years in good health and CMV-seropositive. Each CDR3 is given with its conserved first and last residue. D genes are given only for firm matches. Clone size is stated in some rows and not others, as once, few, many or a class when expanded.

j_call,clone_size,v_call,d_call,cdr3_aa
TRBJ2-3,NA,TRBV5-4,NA,CASSFQGSTDTQYF
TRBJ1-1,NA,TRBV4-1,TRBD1,CASSQLTGGNTEAFF
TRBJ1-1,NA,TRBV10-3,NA,CAIRARNQFEAFF
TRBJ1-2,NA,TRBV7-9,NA,CASSRALEGYTF
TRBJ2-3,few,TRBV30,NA,CAWSVKGGGDKQYF
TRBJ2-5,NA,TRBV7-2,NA,CASSSSYQETQYF
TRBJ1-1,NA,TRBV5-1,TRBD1,CASSRTGANTEAFF
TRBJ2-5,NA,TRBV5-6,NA,CASSLAGGSREQYF
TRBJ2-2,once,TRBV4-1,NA,CASSQVIVNTGELFF
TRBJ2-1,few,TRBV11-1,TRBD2,CASSYKSGGSYNEQFF
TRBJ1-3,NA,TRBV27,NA,CASRGSHSGNTIYF
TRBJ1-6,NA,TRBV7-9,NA,CASSSPPDSDYNSPLHF
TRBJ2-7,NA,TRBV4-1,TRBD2,CASSQGPAGGHPSYEQYF
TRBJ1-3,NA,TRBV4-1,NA,CASSQVGGYGNTIYF
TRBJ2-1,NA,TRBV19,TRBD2,CASSIDPGLAGKNEQFF
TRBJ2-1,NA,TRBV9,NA,CASSDRQLSKGNEQFF
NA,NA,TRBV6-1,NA,CASTQDADMRYEQYF
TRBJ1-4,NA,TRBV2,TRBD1,CASSDQDRLNEKLFF
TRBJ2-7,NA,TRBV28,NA,CASSRTPTYEQYF
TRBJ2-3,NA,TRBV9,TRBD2,CASSRGLDSDTQYF
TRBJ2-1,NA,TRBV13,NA,CASSLGSFRSSYNEQFF
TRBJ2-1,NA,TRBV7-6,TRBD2,CASTSLRGDEQFF
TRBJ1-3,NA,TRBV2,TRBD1,CASSPPTGGGNTIYF
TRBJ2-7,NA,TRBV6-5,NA,CASRRLWKYEQYF
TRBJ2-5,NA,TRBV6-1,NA,CASSVTPTGARGETQYF
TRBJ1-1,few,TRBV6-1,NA,CASSGWAGLNTEAFF
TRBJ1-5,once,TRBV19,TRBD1,CASREQGRPVQPQHF
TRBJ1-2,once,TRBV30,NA,CACIGYGHTF
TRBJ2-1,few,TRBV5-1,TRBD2,CASSLTSAIYNEQFF
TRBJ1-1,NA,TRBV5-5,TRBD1,CASSQDLWTGANTEAFF
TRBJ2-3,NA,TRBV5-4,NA,CASSLSGGTQYF
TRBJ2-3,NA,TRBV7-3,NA,CASSIGLTDTQYF
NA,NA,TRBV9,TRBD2,CASSVVGTSDEQYF
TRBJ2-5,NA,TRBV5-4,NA,CASSLAGETQYF
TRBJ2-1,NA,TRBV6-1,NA,CASSEQGRNNEQFF
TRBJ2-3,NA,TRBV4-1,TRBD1,CASSQATGTGGTDTQYF
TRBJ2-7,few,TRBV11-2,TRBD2,CASSPPGGIEQYF
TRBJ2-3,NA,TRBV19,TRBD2,CASSSGGGRVDTQYF
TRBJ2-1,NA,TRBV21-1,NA,CASSKGMSSYNEQFF
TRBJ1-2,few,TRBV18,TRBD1,CASSKQGALNYGYTF